The 12 T cell receptor beta chains presented below share a single source sample, sequenced in a study of regulatory T cells in long-lasting Graves disease. The time point is: newly diagnosed GD, antithyroid drugs for less than 3 months. The TCR library was prepared using RNA isolated from PBMCs. Libraries of TCR beta came from iRepertoire HTBI primers plus Arm-PCR of CDR3 regions. TCRdb processed the multiplex PCR reads anew with MiXCR; each CDR3 protein has one entry. The data show almost 450,000 distinct CDR3 sequences, about 17% seen once. A further study also used this sample, focusing on T cells in Graves' hyperthyroidism and ophthalmopathy.

Sequences were derived from peripheral blood mononuclear cells (PBMCs), sampled at new diagnosis, from a patient treated with antithyroid drugs. The receptor set was obtained from a woman in her twenties or thirties with Graves disease.

This clonotype has ten or more counts. CDR3 protein: CASSPGQRGYTF. CDR3 nucleotides: TGCGCCAGTTCTCCGGGACAAAGGGGCTACACCTTC. The chain joins TRBV5-1 to TRBJ1-2; weak D call: TRBD1 (6 bases). The CDR3 spans 12 residues. Per the germline V gene, CDR1 is SGHRS and CDR2 is YFSETQ. Deletions cut 8 bases from V and 8 bases from J, with 16 bases between.

This clonotype was observed many times. The chain recombines TRBV20-1 with TRBJ2-3; 8 nucleotides agree with TRBD2. With 1 base clipped from V and 5 bases from J, the junction kept 11 bases outside the gene matches. CDR3 length equals 16 residues. Germline-derived CDR1 and CDR2 are DFQATT and SNEGSKA (reference sequence). The CDR3 loop is CSARGVTERERDTQYF. CDR3 nucleotides: TGCAGTGCTAGAGGGGTTACGGAGCGGGAGAGAGATACGCAGTATTTT.

The chain recombines TRBV12-3 or TRBV12-4 with TRBJ1-4; TRBD1 matches 7 bases. V lost 5 bases to trimming and J lost 9 bases; unmatched junction nucleotides: 9. The CDR3 totals 14 residues. The CDR3 nucleotides are TGTGCCAGCAGTATAAGGGGGCTTTTGAAAAAACTGTTTTTT. Translated: CASSIRGLLKKLFF.

The chain links TRBV6-2 or TRBV6-3 to TRBJ1-1; 8 bases are shared with TRBD1. Germline values: CDR1 MNHEY, CDR2 SVGEGT. This CDR3 has 15 residues. V lost 6 bases to trimming and J lost 3 bases; unmatched junction nucleotides: 9. CDR3 region: CASRTQTGADTEAFF. CDR3 nucleotide sequence: TGTGCCAGCAGGACCCAGACAGGGGCCGACACTGAAGCTTTCTTT.

The table lists this clonotype with many counts. The CDR3 loop is CASSPSGLSGTEAFF. CDR3 sequence (DNA): TGTGCCAGCAGCCCCAGCGGGCTAAGCGGCACTGAAGCTTTCTTT. The rearrangement joins TRBV28 to TRBJ1-1; no definite D call. V dropped 6 bases and J dropped 4 bases, with 18 bases sitting between them. The germline gives CDR1 MDHEN, CDR2 SYDVKM. CDR3 length equals 15 residues.

This clonotype was counted a few times. The rearrangement uses TRBV20-1 and TRBJ2-1; D possibly corresponds to TRBD2 (6 bases). Trimming stripped 0 bases from V and 13 bases from J, with 19 bases between. The CDR3 contains 14 residues. The V gene's germline CDR1 is DFQATT and CDR2 SNEGSKA (reference sequence). The CDR3, as DNA: TGCAGTGCTAGAGATCTCATGGGAGGACCGTTTCAGTTCTTC. It yields the protein CSARDLMGGPFQFF.

For this clonotype: A read error may explain this, as a much larger clone is one base away. Because it lacks the conserved phenylalanine or tryptophan at the end, this CDR3 is likely a read error. CDR3 residues: CAWSIPSDTQYV. DNA for the CDR3: TGTGCCTGGAGTATCCCCTCGGATACGCAGTATGTT. The chain recombines TRBV30 with TRBJ2-3; D not resolved. CDR3 length: 12 amino acids. V was trimmed by 2 bases and J by 6 bases, leaving 9 bases between them. CDR1 and CDR2 from the germline V gene are GTSNPN and SVGIG (reference sequence).

This clonotype was observed at least ten times. The chain combines TRBV15 with TRBJ1-1; D unclear. V was cut by 4 bases and J by 9 bases, with 18 bases left in between. The CDR3 sequence is 14 residues long. Germline CDR1 reads LNHNV; CDR2 reads YYDKDF (reference sequence). The CDR3 DNA follows: TGTGCCACCAGCACCCTGGGAACACTGAATAAAGCTTTCTTT. As protein: CATSTLGTLNKAFF.

This clonotype was observed many times. The chain couples TRBV7-2 to TRBJ2-7; the D gene is possibly TRBD2 (5 bases). Trimming pared 6 bases from V and 3 bases from J, leaving 9 bases between. The CDR3 sequence is 12 residues long. CDR1 is SGHTA, CDR2 FQGNSA, per germline. CDR3 sequence reads: CASSRTDYEQYF. The CDR3 bases are TGTGCCAGCAGTCGGACTGACTACGAGCAGTACTTC.

This clonotype came up many times. V gene TRBV7-9 combines with J gene TRBJ1-5; D ambiguous. This CDR3 comprises 13 residues. Per germline, CDR1 SEHNR and CDR2 FQNEAQ (reference sequence). V was shortened by 1 base and J by 6 bases, with 7 bases between the two germline ends. The CDR3: CASSLGEGQPQHF. CDR3 bases: TGTGCCAGCAGCTTAGGTGAGGGTCAGCCCCAGCATTTT.

The chain joins TRBV11-2 to TRBJ2-1, with TRBD2 matching over 9 bases. Germline assignment: CDR1 SGHAT and CDR2 FQNNGV. The CDR3 sequence is 15 residues long. With 3 bases clipped from V and 8 bases from J, the junction kept 8 bases outside the gene matches. CDR3 amino acids: CASSFGAGGPYEQFF. In nucleotides, the CDR3 is TGTGCCAGCAGCTTTGGGGCGGGAGGGCCGTATGAGCAGTTCTTC.

This clonotype was observed a handful of times. The chain has TRBV19 and TRBJ1-5; TRBD1 aligns across 9 bases. From germline, CDR1 is LNHDA and CDR2 SQIVND (reference sequence). V shed 0 bases and J 5 bases; nucleotides not matched to a gene: 8. The CDR3 consists of 17 residues. CDR3 coding DNA: TGTGCCAGTAGTATAGATCGGGGACAGGGTCTCTATCAGCCCCAGCATTTT. This codes for CASSIDRGQGLYQPQHF. Full variable domain (outside the CDR3, taken from reference TRBV19 and TRBJ1-5): DGGITQSPKYLFRKEGQNVTLSCEQNLNHDAMYWYRQDPGQGLRLIYYSQIVNDFQKGDIAEGYSVSREKKESFPLTVTSAQKNPTAFYLCASSIDRGQGLYQPQHFGDGTRLSIL.